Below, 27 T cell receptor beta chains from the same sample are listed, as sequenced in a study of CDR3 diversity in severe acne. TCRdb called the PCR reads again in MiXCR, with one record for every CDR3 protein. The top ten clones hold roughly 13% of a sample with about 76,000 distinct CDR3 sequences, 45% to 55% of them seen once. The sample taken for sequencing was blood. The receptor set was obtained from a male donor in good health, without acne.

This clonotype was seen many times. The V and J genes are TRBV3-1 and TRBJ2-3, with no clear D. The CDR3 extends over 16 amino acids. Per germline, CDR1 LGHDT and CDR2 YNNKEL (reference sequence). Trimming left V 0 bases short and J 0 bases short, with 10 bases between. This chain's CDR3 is CASSQDDLPSTDTQYF. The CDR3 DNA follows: TGTGCCAGCAGCCAAGATGACCTTCCTAGCACAGATACGCAGTATTTT.

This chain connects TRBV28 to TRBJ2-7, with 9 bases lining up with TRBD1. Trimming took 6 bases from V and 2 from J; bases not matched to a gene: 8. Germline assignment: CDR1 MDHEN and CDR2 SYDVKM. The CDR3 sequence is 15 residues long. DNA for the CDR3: TGTGCCAGCAGAATTGCCGGGACAGGGACCTACGAGCAGTACTTC. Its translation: CASRIAGTGTYEQYF.

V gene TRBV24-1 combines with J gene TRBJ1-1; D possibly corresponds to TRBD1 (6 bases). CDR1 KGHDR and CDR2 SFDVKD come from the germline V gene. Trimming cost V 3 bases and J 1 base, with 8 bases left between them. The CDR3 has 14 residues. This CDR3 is CATSDGQPNTEAFF. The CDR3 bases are TGTGCCACCAGTGATGGACAGCCGAACACTGAAGCTTTCTTT.

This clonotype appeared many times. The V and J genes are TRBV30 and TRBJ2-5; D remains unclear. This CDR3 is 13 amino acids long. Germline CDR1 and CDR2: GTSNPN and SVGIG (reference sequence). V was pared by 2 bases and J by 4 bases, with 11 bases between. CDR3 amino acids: CAWSYVELETQYF. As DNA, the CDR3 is TGTGCCTGGAGTTATGTAGAATTAGAGACCCAGTACTTC.

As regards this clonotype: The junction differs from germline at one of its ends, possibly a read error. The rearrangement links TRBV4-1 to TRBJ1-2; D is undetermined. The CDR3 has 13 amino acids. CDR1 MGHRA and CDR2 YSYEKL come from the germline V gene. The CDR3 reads CASSAQLNYGYTF. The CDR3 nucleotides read TGTGCCAGCAGCGCTCAACTAAACTATGGCTACACCTTC.

The CDR3 DNA reads as TGTGCCATCGCGTCGTCGGGGGACAGCTACGAGCAGTACTTC. It translates to CAIASSGDSYEQYF. V usage is TRBV10-3 and J usage is TRBJ2-7, with D maybe TRBD1 (7 bases). Germline V lookup: CDR1 ENHRY, CDR2 SYGVKD. V was clipped by 8 bases and J by 3 bases, with 17 bases between them. This CDR3 has 14 residues.

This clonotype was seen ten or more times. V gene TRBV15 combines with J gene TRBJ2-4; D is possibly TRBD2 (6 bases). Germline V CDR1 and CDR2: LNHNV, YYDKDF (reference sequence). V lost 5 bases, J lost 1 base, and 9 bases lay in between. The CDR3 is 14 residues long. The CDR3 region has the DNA TGTGCCACCAGCGGGGGGTTTGCCAAAAACATTCAGTACTTC. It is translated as CATSGGFAKNIQYF.

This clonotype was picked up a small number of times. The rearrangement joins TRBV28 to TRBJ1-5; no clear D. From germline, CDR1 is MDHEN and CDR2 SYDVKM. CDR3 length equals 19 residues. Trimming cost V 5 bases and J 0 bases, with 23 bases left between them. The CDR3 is CASSPLGVGKGHSNQPQHF. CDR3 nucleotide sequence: TGTGCCAGCAGTCCCCTAGGAGTGGGGAAGGGCCATAGCAATCAGCCCCAGCATTTT. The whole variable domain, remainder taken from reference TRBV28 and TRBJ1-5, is DVKVTQSSRYLVKRTGEKVFLECVQDMDHENMFWYRQDPGLGLRLIYFSYDVKMKEKGDIPEGYSVSREKKERFSLILESASTNQTSMYLCASSPLGVGKGHSNQPQHFGDGTRLSIL.

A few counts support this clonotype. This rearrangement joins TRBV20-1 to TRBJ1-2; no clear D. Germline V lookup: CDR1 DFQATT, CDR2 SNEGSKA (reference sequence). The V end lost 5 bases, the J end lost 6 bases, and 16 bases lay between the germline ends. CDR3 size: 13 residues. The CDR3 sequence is CSASDPDSNGYTF. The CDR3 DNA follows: TGCAGTGCTTCCGACCCGGACTCGAATGGCTACACCTTC.

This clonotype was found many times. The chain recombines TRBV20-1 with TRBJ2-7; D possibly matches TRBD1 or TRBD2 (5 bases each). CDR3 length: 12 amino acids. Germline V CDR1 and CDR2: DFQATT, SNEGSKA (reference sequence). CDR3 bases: TGCGTAGTCGGGACGGCTCTCTACGAGCAGTACTTC. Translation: CVVGTALYEQYF.

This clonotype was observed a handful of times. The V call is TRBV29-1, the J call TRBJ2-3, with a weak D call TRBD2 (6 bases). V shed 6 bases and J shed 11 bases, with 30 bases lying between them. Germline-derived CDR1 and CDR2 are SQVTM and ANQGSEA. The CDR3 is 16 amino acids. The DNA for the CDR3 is TGCAGCGTCCCCGGGGGAGGCGGACGCTCCTACAATGAGCAGTATTTT. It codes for CSVPGGGGRSYNEQYF.

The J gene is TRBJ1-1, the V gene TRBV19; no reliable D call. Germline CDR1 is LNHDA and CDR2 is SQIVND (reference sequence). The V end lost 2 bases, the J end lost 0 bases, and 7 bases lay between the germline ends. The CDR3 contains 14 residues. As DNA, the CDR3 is TGTGCCAGTAGTATACAGTACATGAACACTGAAGCTTTCTTT. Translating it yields CASSIQYMNTEAFF.

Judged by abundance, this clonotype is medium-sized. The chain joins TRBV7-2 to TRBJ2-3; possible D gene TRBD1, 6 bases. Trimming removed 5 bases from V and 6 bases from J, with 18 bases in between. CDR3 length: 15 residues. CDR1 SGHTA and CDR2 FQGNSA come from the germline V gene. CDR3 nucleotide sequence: TGTGCCAGCAGCCTTGGCACACAGGGAGTTGATACGCAGTATTTT. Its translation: CASSLGTQGVDTQYF.

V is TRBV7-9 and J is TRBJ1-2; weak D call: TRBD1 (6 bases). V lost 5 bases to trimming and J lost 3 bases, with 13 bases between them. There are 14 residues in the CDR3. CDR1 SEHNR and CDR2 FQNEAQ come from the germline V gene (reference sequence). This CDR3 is CASSRARGDYGYTF. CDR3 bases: TGTGCCAGCAGCCGAGCCAGGGGAGACTATGGCTACACCTTC.

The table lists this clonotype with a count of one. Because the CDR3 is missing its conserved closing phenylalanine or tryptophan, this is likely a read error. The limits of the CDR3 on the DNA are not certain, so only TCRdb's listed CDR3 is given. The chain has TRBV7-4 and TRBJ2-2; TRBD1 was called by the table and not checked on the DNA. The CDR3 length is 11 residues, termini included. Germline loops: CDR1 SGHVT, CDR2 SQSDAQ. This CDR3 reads CASSLGDELCL.

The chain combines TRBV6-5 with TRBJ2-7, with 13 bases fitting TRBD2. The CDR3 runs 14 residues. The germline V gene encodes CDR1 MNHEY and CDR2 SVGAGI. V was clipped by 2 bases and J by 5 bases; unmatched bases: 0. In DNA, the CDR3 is TGTGCCAGCAGTTACGGGACTAGCGGGGACGAGCAGTACTTC. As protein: CASSYGTSGDEQYF.

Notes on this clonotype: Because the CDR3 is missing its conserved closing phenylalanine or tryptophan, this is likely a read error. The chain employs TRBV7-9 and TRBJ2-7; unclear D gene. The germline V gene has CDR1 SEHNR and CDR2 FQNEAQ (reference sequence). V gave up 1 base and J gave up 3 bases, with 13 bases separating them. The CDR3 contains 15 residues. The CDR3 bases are TGTGCCAGCAGCTTAGGCCCCCAGAGTGGCTACGAGCAGTACCTC. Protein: CASSLGPQSGYEQYL.

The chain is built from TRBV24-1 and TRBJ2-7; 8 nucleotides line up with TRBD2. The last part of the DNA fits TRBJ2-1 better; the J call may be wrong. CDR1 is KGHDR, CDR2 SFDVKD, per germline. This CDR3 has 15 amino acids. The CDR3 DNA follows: TGTGCCACCAGTGCCACAGCGGGAGTGGAAAATGAGCAGTTCTTC. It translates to CATSATAGVENEQFF.

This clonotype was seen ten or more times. CDR3 in amino acids: CASSLTGGQETQYF. The DNA of the CDR3 is TGTGCCAGCAGCTTAACAGGGGGCCAAGAGACCCAGTACTTC. V usage is TRBV5-8 and J usage is TRBJ2-5; 8 bases line up with TRBD1. This CDR3 is built from 14 residues. V lost 2 bases, J lost 1 base, and 1 base stayed unmatched. Germline V gene sequence: CDR1 SGHTS, CDR2 YDEGEE.

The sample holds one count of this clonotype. Here the CDR3 DNA reads TGCAGCGTTGAAGACGTCGTAGGAACTGAAGCTTTCTTT. It yields the protein CSVEDVVGTEAFF. The chain joins TRBV29-1 to TRBJ1-1; D gene uncertain. The CDR3 contains 13 residues. The germline V gene has CDR1 SQVTM and CDR2 ANQGSEA. The V gene lost 0 bases and the J gene lost 5 bases, with 10 bases spanning the gap. Supplemented by reference TRBV29-1 and TRBJ1-1, the full variable domain reads SAVISQKPSRDICQRGTSLTIQCQVDSQVTMMFWYRQQPGQSLTLIATANQGSEATYESGFVIDKFPISRPNLTFSTLTVSNMSPEDSSIYLCSVEDVVGTEAFFGQGTRLTVV.

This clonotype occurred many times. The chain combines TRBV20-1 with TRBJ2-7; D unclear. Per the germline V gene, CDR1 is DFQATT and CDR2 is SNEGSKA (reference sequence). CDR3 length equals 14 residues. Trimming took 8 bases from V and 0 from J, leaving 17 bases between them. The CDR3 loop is CSCDLSTSSYEQYF. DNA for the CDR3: TGCAGTTGCGACCTATCGACGAGCTCCTACGAGCAGTACTTC.

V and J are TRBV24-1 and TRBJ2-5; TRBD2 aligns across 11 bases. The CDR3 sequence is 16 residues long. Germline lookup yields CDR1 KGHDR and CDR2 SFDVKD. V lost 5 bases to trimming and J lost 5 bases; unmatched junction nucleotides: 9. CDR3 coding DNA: TGTGCCACCAGTGCCCCGGCTAGCGGGAGGAGGGAGACCCAGTACTTC. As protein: CATSAPASGRRETQYF.

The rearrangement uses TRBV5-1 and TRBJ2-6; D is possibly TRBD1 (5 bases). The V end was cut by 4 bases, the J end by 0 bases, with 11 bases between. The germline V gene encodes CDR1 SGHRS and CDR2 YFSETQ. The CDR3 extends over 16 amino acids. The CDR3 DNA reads TGCGCCAGCAGCCTAGGGGCTACCTCTGGGGCCAACGTCCTGACTTTC. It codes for CASSLGATSGANVLTF.

The CDR3 sequence is CATSTGRGQGRWGYGYTF. CDR3 coding DNA: TGTGCCACCAGCACAGGGCGGGGACAGGGGCGCTGGGGGTATGGCTACACCTTC. J is TRBJ1-2 and V is TRBV15; 10 nucleotides match TRBD1. CDR1 is LNHNV and CDR2 is YYDKDF in the germline V gene (reference sequence). The CDR3 is made up of 18 amino acids. V shed 4 bases and J 5 bases; nucleotides not matched to a gene: 16. Combining the CDR3 with reference TRBV15 and TRBJ1-2 gives the whole variable domain DAMVIQNPRYQVTQFGKPVTLSCSQTLNHNVMYWYQQKSSQAPKLLFHYYDKDFNNEADTPDNFQSRRPNTSFCFLDIRSPGLGDTAMYLCATSTGRGQGRWGYGYTFGSGTRLTVV.

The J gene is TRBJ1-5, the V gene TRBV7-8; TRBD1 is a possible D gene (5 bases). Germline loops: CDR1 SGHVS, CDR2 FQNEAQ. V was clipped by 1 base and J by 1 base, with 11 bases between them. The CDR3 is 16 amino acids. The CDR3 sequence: CASSLGGPPSNQPQHF. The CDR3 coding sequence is TGTGCCAGCAGCTTAGGGGGACCTCCAAGCAATCAGCCCCAGCATTTT.

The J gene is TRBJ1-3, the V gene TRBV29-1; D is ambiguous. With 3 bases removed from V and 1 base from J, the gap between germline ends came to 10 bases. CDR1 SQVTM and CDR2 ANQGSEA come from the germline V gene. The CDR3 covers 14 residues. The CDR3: CSVDPLGSGNTIYF. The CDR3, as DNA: TGCAGCGTTGATCCGCTGGGGTCTGGAAACACCATATATTTT.

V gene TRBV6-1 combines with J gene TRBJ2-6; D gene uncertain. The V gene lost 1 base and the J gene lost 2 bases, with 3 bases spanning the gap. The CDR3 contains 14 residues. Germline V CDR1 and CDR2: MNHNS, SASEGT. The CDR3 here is CASSEGAGANVLTF. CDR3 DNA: TGTGCCAGCAGTGAAGGGGCTGGGGCCAACGTCCTGACTTTC.